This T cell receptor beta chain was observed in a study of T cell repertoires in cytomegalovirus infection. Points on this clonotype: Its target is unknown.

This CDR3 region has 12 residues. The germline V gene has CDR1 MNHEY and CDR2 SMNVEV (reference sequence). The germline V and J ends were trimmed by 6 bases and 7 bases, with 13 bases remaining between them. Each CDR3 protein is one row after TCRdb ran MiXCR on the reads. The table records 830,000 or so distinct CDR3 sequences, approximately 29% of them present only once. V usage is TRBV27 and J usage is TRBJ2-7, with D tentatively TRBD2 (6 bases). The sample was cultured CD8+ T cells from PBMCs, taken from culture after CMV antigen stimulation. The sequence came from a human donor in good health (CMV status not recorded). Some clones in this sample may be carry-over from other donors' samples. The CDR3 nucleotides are TGTGCCAGCAGCCGCCTGGGAGGAGAGCAGTACTTC. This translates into CASSRLGGEQYF.